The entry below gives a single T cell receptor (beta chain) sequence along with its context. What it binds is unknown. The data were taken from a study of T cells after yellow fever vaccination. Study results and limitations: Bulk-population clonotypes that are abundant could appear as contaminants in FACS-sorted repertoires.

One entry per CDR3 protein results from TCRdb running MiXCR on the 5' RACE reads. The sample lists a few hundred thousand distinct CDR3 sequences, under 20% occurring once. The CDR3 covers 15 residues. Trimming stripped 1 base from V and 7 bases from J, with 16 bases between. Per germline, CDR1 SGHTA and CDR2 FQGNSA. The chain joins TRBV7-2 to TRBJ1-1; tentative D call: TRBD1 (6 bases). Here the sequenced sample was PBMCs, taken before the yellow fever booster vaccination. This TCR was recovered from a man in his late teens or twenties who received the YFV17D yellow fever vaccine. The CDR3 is CASSLVVGAVLEAFF. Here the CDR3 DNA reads TGTGCCAGCAGCTTAGTTGTGGGGGCCGTCCTTGAAGCTTTCTTT.